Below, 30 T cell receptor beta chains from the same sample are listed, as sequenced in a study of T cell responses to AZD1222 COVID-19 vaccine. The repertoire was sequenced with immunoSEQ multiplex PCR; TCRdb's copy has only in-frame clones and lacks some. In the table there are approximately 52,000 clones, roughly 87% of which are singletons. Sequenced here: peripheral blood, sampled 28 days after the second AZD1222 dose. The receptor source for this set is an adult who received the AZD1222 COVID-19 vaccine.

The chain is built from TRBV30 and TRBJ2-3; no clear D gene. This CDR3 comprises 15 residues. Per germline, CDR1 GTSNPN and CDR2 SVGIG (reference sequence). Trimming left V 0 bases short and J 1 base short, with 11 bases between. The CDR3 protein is CAWSVRALGTDTQYF. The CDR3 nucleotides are TGTGCCTGGAGTGTACGGGCCCTCGGCACAGATACGCAGTATTTT.

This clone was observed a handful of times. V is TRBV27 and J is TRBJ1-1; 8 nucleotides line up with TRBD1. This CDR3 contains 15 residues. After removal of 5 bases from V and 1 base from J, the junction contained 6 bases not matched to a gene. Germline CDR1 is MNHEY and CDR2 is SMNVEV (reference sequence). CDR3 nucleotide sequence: TGTGCCAGCAGTCATAACAGGGGGAGGAACACTGAAGCTTTCTTT. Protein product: CASSHNRGRNTEAFF.

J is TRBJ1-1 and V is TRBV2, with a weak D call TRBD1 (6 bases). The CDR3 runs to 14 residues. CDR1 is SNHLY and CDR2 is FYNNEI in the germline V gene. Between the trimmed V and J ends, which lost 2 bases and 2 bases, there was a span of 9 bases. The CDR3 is CASSETRGNTEAFF. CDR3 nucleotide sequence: TGTGCCAGCAGTGAAACCAGGGGCAACACTGAAGCTTTCTTT.

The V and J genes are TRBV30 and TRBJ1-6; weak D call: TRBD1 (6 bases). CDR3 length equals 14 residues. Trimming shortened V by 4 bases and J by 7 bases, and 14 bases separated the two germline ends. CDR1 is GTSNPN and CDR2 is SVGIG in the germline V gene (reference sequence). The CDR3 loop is CAWNRVRGNSPLHF. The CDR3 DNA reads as TGTGCCTGGAACAGGGTTCGTGGGAATTCACCCCTCCACTTT.

The CDR3 spells CASSRGLAGQADTQYF. In DNA, the CDR3 is TGTGCCAGCAGCCGCGGACTAGCGGGACAAGCAGATACGCAGTATTTT. The rearrangement joins TRBV5-8 to TRBJ2-3; 12 nucleotides match TRBD2. The CDR3 totals 16 residues. CDR1 is SGHTS, CDR2 YDEGEE, per germline. The J segment lost 4 bases and the V segment lost 4 bases, leaving 7 bases of the junction unmatched.

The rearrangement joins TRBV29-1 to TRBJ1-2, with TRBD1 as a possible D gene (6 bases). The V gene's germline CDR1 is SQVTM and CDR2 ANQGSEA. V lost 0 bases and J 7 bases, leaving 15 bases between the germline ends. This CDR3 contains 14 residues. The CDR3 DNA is TGCAGCGTTGAAGATCCCTCCGGGGGCCTTGGCTACACCTTC. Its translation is CSVEDPSGGLGYTF.

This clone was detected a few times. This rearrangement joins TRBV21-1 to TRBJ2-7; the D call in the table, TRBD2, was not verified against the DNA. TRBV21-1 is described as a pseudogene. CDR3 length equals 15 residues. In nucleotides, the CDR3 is TGTGCCAGCAGCAACCTACCCTCCAAAGTCTACGAGCAGTACTTC. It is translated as CASSNLPSKVYEQYF.

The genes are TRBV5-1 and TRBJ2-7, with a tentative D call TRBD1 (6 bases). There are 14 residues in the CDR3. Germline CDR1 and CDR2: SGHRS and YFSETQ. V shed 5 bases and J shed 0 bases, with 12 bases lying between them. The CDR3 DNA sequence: TGCGCCAGCAGTCATACAGGGAGCTCCTACGAGCAGTACTTC. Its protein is CASSHTGSSYEQYF.

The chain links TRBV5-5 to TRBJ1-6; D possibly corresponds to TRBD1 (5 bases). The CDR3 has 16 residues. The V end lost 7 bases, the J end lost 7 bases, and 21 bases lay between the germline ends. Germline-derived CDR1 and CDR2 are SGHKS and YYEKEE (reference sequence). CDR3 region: CASPGPRAGKNSPLHF. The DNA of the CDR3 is TGTGCCAGCCCCGGACCGAGGGCAGGGAAGAATTCACCCCTCCACTTT. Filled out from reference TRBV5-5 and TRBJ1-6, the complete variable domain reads DAGVTQSPTHLIKTRGQQVTLRCSPISGHKSVSWYQQVLGQGPQFIFQYYEKEERGRGNFPDRFSARQFPNYSSELNVNALLLGDSALYLCASPGPRAGKNSPLHFGNGTRLTVT.

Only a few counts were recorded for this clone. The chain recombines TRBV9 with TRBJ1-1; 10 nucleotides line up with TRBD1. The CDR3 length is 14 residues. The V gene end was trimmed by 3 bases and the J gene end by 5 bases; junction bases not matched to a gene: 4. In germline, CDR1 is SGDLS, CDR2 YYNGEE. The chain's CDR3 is CASSGQGAGTEAFF. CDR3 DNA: TGTGCCAGCAGCGGACAGGGGGCAGGGACTGAAGCTTTCTTT.

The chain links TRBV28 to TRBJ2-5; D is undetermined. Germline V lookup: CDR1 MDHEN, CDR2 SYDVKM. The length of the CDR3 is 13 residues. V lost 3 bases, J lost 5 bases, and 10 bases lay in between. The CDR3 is CASSLVGLETQYF. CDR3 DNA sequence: TGTGCCAGCAGTTTGGTAGGGCTGGAGACCCAGTACTTC.

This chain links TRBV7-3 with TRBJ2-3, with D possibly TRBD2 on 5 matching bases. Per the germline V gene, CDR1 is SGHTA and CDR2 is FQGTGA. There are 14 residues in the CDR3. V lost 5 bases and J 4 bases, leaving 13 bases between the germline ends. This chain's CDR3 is CASSLRASPDTQYF. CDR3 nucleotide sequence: TGTGCCAGCAGCCTAAGGGCTAGCCCAGATACGCAGTATTTT.

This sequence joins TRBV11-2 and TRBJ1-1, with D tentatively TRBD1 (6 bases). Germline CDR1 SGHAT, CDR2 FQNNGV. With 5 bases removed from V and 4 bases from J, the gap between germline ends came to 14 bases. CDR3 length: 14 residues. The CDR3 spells CASSPSTGPTEAFF. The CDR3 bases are TGTGCCAGCAGCCCCTCCACAGGGCCCACTGAAGCTTTCTTT.

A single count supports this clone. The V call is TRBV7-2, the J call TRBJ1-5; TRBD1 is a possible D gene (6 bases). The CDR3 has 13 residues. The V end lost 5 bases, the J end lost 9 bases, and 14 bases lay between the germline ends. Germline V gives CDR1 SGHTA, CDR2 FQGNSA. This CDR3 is CASSPGGSRPQHF. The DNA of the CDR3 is TGTGCCAGCAGCCCCGGGGGCTCTCGGCCCCAGCATTTT.

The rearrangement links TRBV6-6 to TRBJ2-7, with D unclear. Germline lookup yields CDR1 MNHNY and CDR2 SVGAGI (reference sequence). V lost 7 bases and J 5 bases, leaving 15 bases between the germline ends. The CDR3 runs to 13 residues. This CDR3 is CASTPVPGHEQYF. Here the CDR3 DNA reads TGTGCCAGCACCCCCGTCCCAGGCCACGAGCAGTACTTC.

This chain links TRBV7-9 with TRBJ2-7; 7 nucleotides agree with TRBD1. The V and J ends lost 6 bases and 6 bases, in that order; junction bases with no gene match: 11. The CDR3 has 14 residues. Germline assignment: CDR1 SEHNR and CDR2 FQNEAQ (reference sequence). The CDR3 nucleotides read TGTGCCAGCAGGCGACAGGGTACTCCCTCCGAGCAGTACTTC. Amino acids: CASRRQGTPSEQYF.

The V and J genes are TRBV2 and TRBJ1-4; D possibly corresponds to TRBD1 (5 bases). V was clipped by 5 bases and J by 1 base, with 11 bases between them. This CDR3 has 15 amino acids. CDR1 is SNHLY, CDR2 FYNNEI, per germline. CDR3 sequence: CASSRIGETNEKLFF. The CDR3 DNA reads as TGTGCCAGCAGTCGGATAGGGGAAACTAATGAAAAACTGTTTTTT.

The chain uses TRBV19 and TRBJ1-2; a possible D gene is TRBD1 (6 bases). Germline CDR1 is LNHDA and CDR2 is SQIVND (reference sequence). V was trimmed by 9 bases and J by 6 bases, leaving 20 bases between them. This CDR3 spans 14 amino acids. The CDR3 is CASVDPGVVDGYTF. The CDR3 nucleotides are TGTGCCAGCGTTGACCCAGGGGTTGTGGATGGCTACACCTTC. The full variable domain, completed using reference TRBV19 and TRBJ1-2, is DGGITQSPKYLFRKEGQNVTLSCEQNLNHDAMYWYRQDPGQGLRLIYYSQIVNDFQKGDIAEGYSVSREKKESFPLTVTSAQKNPTAFYLCASVDPGVVDGYTFGSGTRLTVV.

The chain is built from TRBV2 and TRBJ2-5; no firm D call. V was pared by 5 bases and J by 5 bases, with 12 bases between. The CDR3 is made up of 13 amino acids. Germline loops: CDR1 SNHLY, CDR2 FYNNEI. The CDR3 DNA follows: TGTGCCAGCAGTAGTCAGGTGGGGGAGACCCAGTACTTC. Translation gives CASSSQVGETQYF.

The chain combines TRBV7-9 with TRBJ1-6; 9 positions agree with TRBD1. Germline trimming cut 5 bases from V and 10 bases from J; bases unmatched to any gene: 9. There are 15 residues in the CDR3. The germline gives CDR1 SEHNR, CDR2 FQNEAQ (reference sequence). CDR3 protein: CASSAGQGMYSPLHF. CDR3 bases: TGTGCCAGCAGCGCGGGACAGGGCATGTACTCACCCCTCCACTTT.

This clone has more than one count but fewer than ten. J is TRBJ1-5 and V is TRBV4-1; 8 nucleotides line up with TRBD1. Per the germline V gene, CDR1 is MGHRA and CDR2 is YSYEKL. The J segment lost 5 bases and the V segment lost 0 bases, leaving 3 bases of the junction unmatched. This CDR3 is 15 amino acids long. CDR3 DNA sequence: TGCGCCAGCAGCCAAGACGGGACAGGTTATCAGCCCCAGCATTTT. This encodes CASSQDGTGYQPQHF.

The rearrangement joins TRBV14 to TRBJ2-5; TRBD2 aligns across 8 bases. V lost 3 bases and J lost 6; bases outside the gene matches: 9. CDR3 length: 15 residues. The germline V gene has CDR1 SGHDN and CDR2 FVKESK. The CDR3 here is CASSHSSGQLKTQYF. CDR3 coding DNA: TGTGCCAGCAGCCATTCTAGCGGGCAGTTAAAGACCCAGTACTTC. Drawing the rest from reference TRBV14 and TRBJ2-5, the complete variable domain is EAGVTQFPSHSVIEKGQTVTLRCDPISGHDNLYWYRRVMGKEIKFLLHFVKESKQDESGMPNNRFLAERTGGTYSTLKVQPAELEDSGVYFCASSHSSGQLKTQYFGPGTRLLVL.

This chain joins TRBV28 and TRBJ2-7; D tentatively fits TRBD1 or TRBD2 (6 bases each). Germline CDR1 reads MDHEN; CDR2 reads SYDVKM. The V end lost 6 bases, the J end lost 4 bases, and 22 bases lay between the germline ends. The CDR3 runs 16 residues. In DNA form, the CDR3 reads TGTGCCAGCAGCCCACCGGCGACAGGCGGGAAATACGAGCAGTACTTC. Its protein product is CASSPPATGGKYEQYF.

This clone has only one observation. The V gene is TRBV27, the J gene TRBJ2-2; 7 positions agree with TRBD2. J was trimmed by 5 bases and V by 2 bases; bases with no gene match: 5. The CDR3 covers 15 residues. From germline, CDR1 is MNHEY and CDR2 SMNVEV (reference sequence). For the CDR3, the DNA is TGTGCCAGCAGTTTACCGACTAGCTGGACCGGGGAGCTGTTTTTT. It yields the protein CASSLPTSWTGELFF.

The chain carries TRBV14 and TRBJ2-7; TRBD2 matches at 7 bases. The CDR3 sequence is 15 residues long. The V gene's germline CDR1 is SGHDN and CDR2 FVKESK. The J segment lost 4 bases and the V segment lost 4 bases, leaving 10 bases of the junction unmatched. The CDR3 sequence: CASSPLGSGRYEQYF. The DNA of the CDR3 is TGTGCCAGCAGCCCTCTCGGTAGCGGGCGGTACGAGCAGTACTTC. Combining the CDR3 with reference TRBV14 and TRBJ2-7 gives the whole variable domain EAGVTQFPSHSVIEKGQTVTLRCDPISGHDNLYWYRRVMGKEIKFLLHFVKESKQDESGMPNNRFLAERTGGTYSTLKVQPAELEDSGVYFCASSPLGSGRYEQYFGPGTRLTVT.

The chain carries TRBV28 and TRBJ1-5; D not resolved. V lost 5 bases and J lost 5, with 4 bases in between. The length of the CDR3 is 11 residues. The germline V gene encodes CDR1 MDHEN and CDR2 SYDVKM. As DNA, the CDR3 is TGTGCCAGCAGTCCCGATCAGCCCCAGCATTTT. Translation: CASSPDQPQHF.

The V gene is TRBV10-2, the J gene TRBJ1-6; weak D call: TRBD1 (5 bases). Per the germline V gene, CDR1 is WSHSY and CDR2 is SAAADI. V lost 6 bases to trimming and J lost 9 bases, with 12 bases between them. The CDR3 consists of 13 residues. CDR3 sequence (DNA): TGCGCCAGCAGCGCAGGGTTGCGTTCACCCCTCCACTTT. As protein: CASSAGLRSPLHF.

The CDR3 DNA sequence: TGCAGCGTTGCGACAGGGGGCAACACTGAAGCTTTCTTT. This codes for CSVATGGNTEAFF. The chain is built from TRBV29-1 and TRBJ1-1; 10 bases align to TRBD1. From germline, CDR1 is SQVTM and CDR2 ANQGSEA. The CDR3 length is 13 residues. J was trimmed by 2 bases and V by 4 bases; bases with no gene match: 1.

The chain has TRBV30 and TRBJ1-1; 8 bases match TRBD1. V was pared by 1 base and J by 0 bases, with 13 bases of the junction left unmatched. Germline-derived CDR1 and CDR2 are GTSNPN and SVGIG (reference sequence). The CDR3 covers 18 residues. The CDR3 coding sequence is TGTGCCTGGAGTGAGGGGGATAGACAGGGGCGAGTGAACACTGAAGCTTTCTTT. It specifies CAWSEGDRQGRVNTEAFF. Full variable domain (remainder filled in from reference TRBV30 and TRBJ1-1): SQTIHQWPATLVQPVGSPLSLECTVEGTSNPNLYWYRQAAGRGLQLLFYSVGIGQISSEVPQNLSASRPQDRQFILSSKKLLLSDSGFYLCAWSEGDRQGRVNTEAFFGQGTRLTVV.

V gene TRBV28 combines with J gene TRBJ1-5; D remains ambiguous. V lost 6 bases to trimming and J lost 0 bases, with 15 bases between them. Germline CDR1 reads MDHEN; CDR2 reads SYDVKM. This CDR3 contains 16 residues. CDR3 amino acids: CASRPPVGPSNQPQHF. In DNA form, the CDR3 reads TGTGCCAGCAGGCCTCCCGTTGGACCTAGCAATCAGCCCCAGCATTTT.